A single sample gave rise to the 21 T cell receptor beta chains below, sequenced in a study of blood T cell repertoires in COVID-19. TCRdb's copy holds only in-frame clones and misses some; the assay was immunoSEQ multiplex PCR. In the table there are about 62,000 clones, approximately 92% of which are singletons. The specimen sequenced was peripheral blood. These receptors were collected from a human donor in a cohort sampled during active COVID-19.

The chain couples TRBV27 to TRBJ2-5; TRBD1 matches at 12 bases. The CDR3 sequence is 17 residues long. Unmatched junction bases numbered 13, after V lost 6 bases and J lost 5 bases. Germline V CDR1 and CDR2: MNHEY, SMNVEV (reference sequence). CDR3 bases: TGTGCCAGCAGAACAAACCGGGACAGGGGGCGCGGGGAGACCCAGTACTTC. It is translated as CASRTNRDRGRGETQYF.

V usage is TRBV27 and J usage is TRBJ1-5, with TRBD1 matching 7 bases. J gave up 7 bases and V 5 bases, and 8 bases lay outside the gene matches. This CDR3 region has 14 residues. Germline values: CDR1 MNHEY, CDR2 SMNVEV (reference sequence). The CDR3 loop reads CASSITGVFQPQHF. The DNA for the CDR3 is TGTGCCAGCAGTATAACAGGGGTCTTCCAGCCCCAGCATTTT.

V and J are TRBV6-5 and TRBJ2-2; TRBD2 agrees at 9 bases. After removal of 10 bases from V and 0 bases from J, the junction contained 3 bases not matched to a gene. This CDR3 is built from 14 residues. Looked up from germline, CDR1 is MNHEY and CDR2 is SVGAGI. The chain's CDR3 is CATASGTNTGELFF. The CDR3, as DNA: TGTGCCACCGCTAGCGGGACGAACACCGGGGAGCTGTTTTTT.

This clone was recorded once. The CDR3 coding sequence is TGTGCCAGCAGTGGGGACTCTTCCTCCTACGAGCAGTACTTC. Its translation: CASSGDSSSYEQYF. The rearrangement links TRBV28 to TRBJ2-7; tentative D call: TRBD2 (6 bases). This CDR3 comprises 14 residues. V lost 5 bases, J lost 0 bases, and 11 bases lay in between. Germline lookup yields CDR1 MDHEN and CDR2 SYDVKM.

CDR3: CASSLEQGANTGELFF. As DNA, the CDR3 is TGTGCCAGCAGCTTAGAACAGGGGGCCAACACCGGGGAGCTGTTTTTT. The rearrangement links TRBV7-2 to TRBJ2-2; 9 nucleotides line up with TRBD1. The CDR3 is made up of 16 amino acids. Germline V gives CDR1 SGHTA, CDR2 FQGNSA. The junction had 2 bases not matched to a gene; V was cut back by 1 base and J by 2 bases.

The V and J genes are TRBV7-9 and TRBJ2-1; D call uncertain. Germline V gene lookup returns CDR1 SEHNR and CDR2 FQNEAQ (reference sequence). The V gene lost 5 bases and the J gene lost 10 bases, with 15 bases spanning the gap. The CDR3 has 13 amino acids. The CDR3 here is CASSLPNSKEQFF. In DNA form, the CDR3 reads TGTGCCAGCAGCCTGCCTAATTCTAAAGAGCAGTTCTTC.

The rearrangement joins TRBV1 to TRBJ2-6; the table's D gene call, TRBD2, was not cross checked with the DNA. TRBV1 is recorded as a pseudogene. The CDR3 loop spans 18 amino acids. CDR3 residues: CTSSQDWLAGAGANVLTF. In DNA, the CDR3 is TGCACCAGCAGCCAAGATTGGCTAGCGGGAGCTGGGGCCAACGTCCTGACTTTC.

This rearrangement joins TRBV11-2 to TRBJ2-4; 14 nucleotides agree with TRBD2. The CDR3 consists of 17 residues. Germline lookup yields CDR1 SGHAT and CDR2 FQNNGV. Germline trimming cut 5 bases from V and 8 bases from J; bases unmatched to any gene: 11. The CDR3 sequence is CASSGRLAGGIKDIQYF. In nucleotides, the CDR3 is TGTGCCAGCAGCGGCCGACTAGCGGGGGGGATAAAGGACATTCAGTACTTC.

This chain uses TRBV19 with TRBJ1-2; D gene ambiguous. Per the germline V gene, CDR1 is LNHDA and CDR2 is SQIVND (reference sequence). The length of the CDR3 is 17 residues. The ends were cut back, 2 bases at V and 0 bases at J, with 16 bases in the middle. The CDR3 region has the DNA TGTGCCAGTAGTATATGGTCAGGCTTCCCAGCTAACTATGGCTACACCTTC. It translates to CASSIWSGFPANYGYTF.

The rearrangement uses TRBV9 and TRBJ1-1, with 8 positions matching TRBD1. The CDR3 is 16 amino acids. V shed 4 bases and J 4 bases; nucleotides not matched to a gene: 12. From germline, CDR1 is SGDLS and CDR2 YYNGEE. The CDR3 reads CASSPSSYRGGTEAFF. The CDR3 DNA reads as TGTGCCAGCAGCCCTTCGAGTTACAGGGGGGGCACTGAAGCTTTCTTT.

This chain connects TRBV19 to TRBJ1-5; D call uncertain. Germline CDR1 reads LNHDA; CDR2 reads SQIVND (reference sequence). The V and J ends lost 3 bases and 4 bases respectively, with 7 bases between them. The CDR3 is made up of 13 amino acids. CDR3 sequence (DNA): TGTGCCAGTAGTATTGAGTTAAATCAGCCCCAGCATTTT. Translating gives CASSIELNQPQHF. Complete variable domain (other parts from reference TRBV19 and TRBJ1-5): DGGITQSPKYLFRKEGQNVTLSCEQNLNHDAMYWYRQDPGQGLRLIYYSQIVNDFQKGDIAEGYSVSREKKESFPLTVTSAQKNPTAFYLCASSIELNQPQHFGDGTRLSIL.

This chain links TRBV19 with TRBJ2-7; a possible D gene is TRBD1 (5 bases). The CDR3 consists of 13 residues. The V gene lost 9 bases and the J gene lost 3 bases, with 15 bases spanning the gap. CDR1 and CDR2 (germline): LNHDA, SQIVND (reference sequence). Here the CDR3 reads CASSTRVYYEQYF. As DNA, the CDR3 is TGTGCCAGCTCAACCAGGGTTTACTACGAGCAGTACTTC.

The genes are TRBV4-1 and TRBJ1-2, with D tentatively TRBD1 (5 bases). Germline CDR1 and CDR2: MGHRA and YSYEKL. Deletions cut 0 bases from V and 7 bases from J, with 12 bases between. The CDR3 is made up of 14 amino acids. CDR3 DNA: TGCGCCAGCAGCCAAGATTCGGGGGAACGTGGCTACACCTTC. It yields the protein CASSQDSGERGYTF.

The chain links TRBV19 to TRBJ2-1; 8 positions match TRBD2. This CDR3 region has 16 residues. V gave up 4 bases and J gave up 2 bases; unmatched junction bases: 7. Germline CDR1 is LNHDA and CDR2 is SQIVND (reference sequence). CDR3 amino acids: CASSSGLAGTYNEQFF. The DNA of the CDR3 is TGTGCCAGTAGTAGTGGATTAGCGGGGACCTACAATGAGCAGTTCTTC.

Only a few counts were recorded for this clone. The CDR3 sequence: CASSLQGAGANVLTF. The CDR3 DNA sequence: TGTGCCAGCAGTTTACAGGGGGCTGGGGCCAACGTCCTGACTTTC. The V gene is TRBV28, the J gene TRBJ2-6; 7 bases line up with TRBD1. CDR3 length: 15 amino acids. The junction had 0 bases not matched to a gene; V was cut back by 2 bases and J by 2 bases. Per germline, CDR1 MDHEN and CDR2 SYDVKM.

This clone was seen a handful of times. The CDR3 DNA sequence: TGTGCCAGCAGCTCCTCGGGGGGCACTGAAGCTTTCTTT. Encoded protein: CASSSSGGTEAFF. The rearrangement links TRBV7-2 to TRBJ1-1; perhaps TRBD1 as D (5 bases). The V gene lost 4 bases and the J gene lost 4 bases, with 10 bases spanning the gap. This CDR3 is 13 amino acids long. CDR1 is SGHTA and CDR2 is FQGNSA in the germline V gene.

This clone was seen a single time. The J gene is TRBJ2-5, the V gene TRBV9; D remains unclear. From germline, CDR1 is SGDLS and CDR2 YYNGEE. This CDR3 has 16 amino acids. V was pared by 2 bases and J by 0 bases, with 14 bases between. This chain's CDR3 is CASSVKRRIYQETQYF. The CDR3 DNA is TGTGCCAGCAGCGTTAAACGGAGAATTTACCAAGAGACCCAGTACTTC.

This clone is a singleton in its sample. J is TRBJ2-1 and V is TRBV3-1 (or the pseudogene TRBV3-2), with TRBD2 as a possible D gene (5 bases). The CDR3 runs 14 residues. Looked up from germline, CDR1 is LGHDT and CDR2 is YNNKEL (reference sequence). V lost 3 bases to trimming and J lost 8 bases, with 14 bases between them. CDR3 loop: CASSQKLEAYEQFF. The CDR3 DNA follows: TGTGCCAGCAGCCAGAAACTAGAGGCGTATGAGCAGTTCTTC.

CDR3 sequence (DNA): TGTGCCAGCAGCCCACAGGTTATGAACTATGGCTACACCTTC. Its translation: CASSPQVMNYGYTF. V is TRBV7-2 and J is TRBJ1-2; possible D gene TRBD1, 5 bases. Germline-derived CDR1 and CDR2 are SGHTA and FQGNSA. The CDR3 consists of 14 residues. V shed 5 bases and J shed 2 bases, with 12 bases lying between them.

The V call is TRBV23-1, the J call TRBJ2-5, with a tentative D call TRBD1 (6 bases). TRBV23-1 carries the ORF label, with uncertain function. With 4 bases removed from V and 5 bases from J, the gap between germline ends came to 17 bases. CDR3 length equals 15 residues. The CDR3 DNA is TGCGCCAGCAGTCCAATAAACAGGGTTGGGGAGACCCAGTACTTC. Its translation: CASSPINRVGETQYF.

This sequence joins TRBV11-2 and TRBJ2-5; the D gene is possibly TRBD2 (6 bases). V was trimmed by 1 base and J by 3 bases, leaving 6 bases between them. This CDR3 has 13 residues. The V gene's germline CDR1 is SGHAT and CDR2 FQNNGV. CDR3: CASSLGEEETQYF. CDR3 nucleotide sequence: TGTGCCAGCAGCTTAGGGGAGGAAGAGACCCAGTACTTC.